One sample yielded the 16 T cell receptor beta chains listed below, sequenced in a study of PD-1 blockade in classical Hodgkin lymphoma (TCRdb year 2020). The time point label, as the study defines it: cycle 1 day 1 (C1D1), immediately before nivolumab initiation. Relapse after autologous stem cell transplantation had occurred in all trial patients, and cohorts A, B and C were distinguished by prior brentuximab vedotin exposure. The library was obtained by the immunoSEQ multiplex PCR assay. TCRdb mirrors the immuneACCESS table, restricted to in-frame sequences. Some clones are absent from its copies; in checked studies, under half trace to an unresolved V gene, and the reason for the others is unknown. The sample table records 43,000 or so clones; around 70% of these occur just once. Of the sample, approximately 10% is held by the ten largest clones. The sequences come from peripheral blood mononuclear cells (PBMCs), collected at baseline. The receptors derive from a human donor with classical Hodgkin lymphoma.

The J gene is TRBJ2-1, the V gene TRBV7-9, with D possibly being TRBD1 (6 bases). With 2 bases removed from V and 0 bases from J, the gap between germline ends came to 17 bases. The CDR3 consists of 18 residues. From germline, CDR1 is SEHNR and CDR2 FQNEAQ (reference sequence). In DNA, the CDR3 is TGTGCCAGCAGCTTATTTTCCGGGACATCGAGCTCCTACAATGAGCAGTTCTTC. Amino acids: CASSLFSGTSSSYNEQFF.

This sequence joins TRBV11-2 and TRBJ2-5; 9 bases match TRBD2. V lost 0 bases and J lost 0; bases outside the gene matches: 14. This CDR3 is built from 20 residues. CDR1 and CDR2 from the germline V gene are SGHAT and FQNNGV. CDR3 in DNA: TGTGCCAGCAGCTTAGAAGGGCGGGAGGGCCGTTTTAGTCACCAAGAGACCCAGTACTTC. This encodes CASSLEGREGRFSHQETQYF.

The CDR3 here is CASSLLPGELFF. CDR3 coding DNA: TGTGCCAGCAGCTTATTGCCCGGGGAGCTGTTTTTT. The chain recombines TRBV7-6 with TRBJ2-2; D not certain. Trimming shortened V by 2 bases and J by 6 bases, and 4 bases separated the two germline ends. From germline, CDR1 is SGHVS and CDR2 FNYEAQ. The CDR3 spans 12 residues.

The CDR3 is CASSIGGRTYEQYF. Here the CDR3 DNA reads TGTGCCAGTAGTATAGGGGGCAGAACCTACGAGCAGTACTTC. The rearrangement uses TRBV19 and TRBJ2-7, with a tentative D call TRBD1 (5 bases). V shed 1 base and J shed 2 bases, with 9 bases lying between them. The CDR3 covers 14 residues. The germline CDR1 and CDR2 sequences are LNHDA and SQIVND (reference sequence).

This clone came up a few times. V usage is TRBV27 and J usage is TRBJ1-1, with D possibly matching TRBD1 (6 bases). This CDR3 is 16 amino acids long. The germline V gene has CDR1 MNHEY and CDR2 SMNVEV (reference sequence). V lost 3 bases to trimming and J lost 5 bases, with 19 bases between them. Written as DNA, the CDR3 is TGTGCCAGCAGTTTTTTGCAGGAGACAGGTTATACTGAAGCTTTCTTT. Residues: CASSFLQETGYTEAFF.

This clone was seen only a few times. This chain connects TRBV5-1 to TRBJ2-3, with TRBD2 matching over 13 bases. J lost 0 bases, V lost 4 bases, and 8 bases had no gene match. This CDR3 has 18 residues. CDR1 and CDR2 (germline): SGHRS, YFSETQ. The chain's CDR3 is CASSLRTSGGFSTDTQYF. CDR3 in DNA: TGCGCCAGCAGCCTACGGACTAGCGGGGGATTTAGCACAGATACGCAGTATTTT.

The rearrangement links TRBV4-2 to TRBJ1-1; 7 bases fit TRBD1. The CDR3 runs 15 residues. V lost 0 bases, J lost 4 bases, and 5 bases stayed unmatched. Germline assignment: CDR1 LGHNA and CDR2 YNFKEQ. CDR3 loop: CASSQDWDSPTEAFF. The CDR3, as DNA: TGTGCCAGCAGCCAAGATTGGGACAGCCCCACTGAAGCTTTCTTT.

CDR3 amino acids: CASSMGQGTDTQYF. CDR3 sequence (DNA): TGTGCCAGTAGTATGGGACAGGGCACAGATACGCAGTATTTT. J is TRBJ2-3 and V is TRBV19, with 8 bases fitting TRBD1. Germline CDR1 LNHDA, CDR2 SQIVND (reference sequence). V shed 3 bases, J shed 1 base, and the junction held 0 bases outside the gene matches. The CDR3 is 14 amino acids.

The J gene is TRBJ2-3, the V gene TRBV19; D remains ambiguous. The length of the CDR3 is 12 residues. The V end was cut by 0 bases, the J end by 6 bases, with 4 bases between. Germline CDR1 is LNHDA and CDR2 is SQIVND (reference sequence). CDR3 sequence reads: CASSIDGDTQYF. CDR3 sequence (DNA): TGTGCCAGTAGTATAGATGGGGATACGCAGTATTTT.

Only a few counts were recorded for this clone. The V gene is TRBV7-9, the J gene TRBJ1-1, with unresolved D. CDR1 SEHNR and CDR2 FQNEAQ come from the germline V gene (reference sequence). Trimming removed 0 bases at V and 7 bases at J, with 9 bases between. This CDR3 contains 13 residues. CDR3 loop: CASSLAGAIEAFF. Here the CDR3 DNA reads TGTGCCAGCAGCTTAGCGGGAGCGATTGAAGCTTTCTTT. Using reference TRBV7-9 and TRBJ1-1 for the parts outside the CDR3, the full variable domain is DTGVSQNPRHKITKRGQNVTFRCDPISEHNRLYWYRQTLGQGPEFLTYFQNEAQLEKSRLLSDRFSAERPKGSFSTLEIQRTEQGDSAMYLCASSLAGAIEAFFGQGTRLTVV.

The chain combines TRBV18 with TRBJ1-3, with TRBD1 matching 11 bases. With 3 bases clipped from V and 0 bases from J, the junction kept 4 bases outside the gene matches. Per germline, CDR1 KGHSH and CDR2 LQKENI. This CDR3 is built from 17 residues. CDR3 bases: TGTGCCAGCTCACCCCGGACAGGGGGCGACTCTGGAAACACCATATATTTT. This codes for CASSPRTGGDSGNTIYF.

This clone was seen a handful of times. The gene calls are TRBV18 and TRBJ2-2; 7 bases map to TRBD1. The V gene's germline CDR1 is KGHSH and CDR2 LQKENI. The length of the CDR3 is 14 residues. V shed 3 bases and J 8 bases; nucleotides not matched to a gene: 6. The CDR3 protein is CASSPGDRPGELFF. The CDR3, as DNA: TGTGCCAGCTCACCGGGGGACAGACCGGGGGAGCTGTTTTTT.

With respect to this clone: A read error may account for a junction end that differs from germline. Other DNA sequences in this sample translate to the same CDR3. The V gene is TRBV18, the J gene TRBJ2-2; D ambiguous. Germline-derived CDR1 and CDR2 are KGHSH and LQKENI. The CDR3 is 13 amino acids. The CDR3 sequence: CASSPPNTGELFF. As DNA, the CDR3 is TGTGCCAGCTCACCACCGAATACCGGGGAGCTGTTTTTT.

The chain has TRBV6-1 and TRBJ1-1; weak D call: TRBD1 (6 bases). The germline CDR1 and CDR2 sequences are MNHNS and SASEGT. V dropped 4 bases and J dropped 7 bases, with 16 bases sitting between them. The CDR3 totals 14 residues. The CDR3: CASSAPAGVYEAFF. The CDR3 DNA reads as TGTGCCAGCAGTGCGCCGGCAGGGGTGTATGAAGCTTTCTTT.

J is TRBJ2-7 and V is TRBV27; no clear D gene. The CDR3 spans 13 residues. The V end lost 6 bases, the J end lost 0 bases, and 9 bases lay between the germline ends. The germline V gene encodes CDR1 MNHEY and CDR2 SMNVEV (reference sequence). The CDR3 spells CASSLTGSYEQYF. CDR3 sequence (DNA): TGTGCCAGCAGCCTGACGGGCTCCTACGAGCAGTACTTC.

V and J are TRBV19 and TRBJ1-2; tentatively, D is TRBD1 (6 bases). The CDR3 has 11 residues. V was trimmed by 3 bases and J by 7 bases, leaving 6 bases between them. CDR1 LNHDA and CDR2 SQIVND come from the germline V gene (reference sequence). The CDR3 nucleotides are TGTGCCAGTAGTATGACAGGTGGCTACACCTTC. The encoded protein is CASSMTGGYTF.